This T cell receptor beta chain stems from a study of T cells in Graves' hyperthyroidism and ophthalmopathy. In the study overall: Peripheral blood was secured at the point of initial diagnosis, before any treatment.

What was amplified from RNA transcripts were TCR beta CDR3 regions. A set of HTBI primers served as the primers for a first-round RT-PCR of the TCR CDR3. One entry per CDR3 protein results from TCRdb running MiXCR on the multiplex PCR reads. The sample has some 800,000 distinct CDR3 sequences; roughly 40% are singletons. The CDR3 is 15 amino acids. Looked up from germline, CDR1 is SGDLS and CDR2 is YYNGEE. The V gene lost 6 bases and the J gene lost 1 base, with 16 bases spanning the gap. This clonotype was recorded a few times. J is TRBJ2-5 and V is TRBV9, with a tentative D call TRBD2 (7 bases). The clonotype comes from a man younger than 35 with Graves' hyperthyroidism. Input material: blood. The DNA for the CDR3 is TGTGCCAGCACCCCCGCGGGGGCTATCCAAGAGACCCAGTACTTC. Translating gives CASTPAGAIQETQYF.